These T cell receptor beta chains were read from a single sample in a study of Ad26.COV2.S vaccination and SARS-CoV-2 variants. Measured with immunoSEQ multiplex PCR; TCRdb has only the in-frame clones, and not every one. The sample shows 300,000 to 500,000 clones, 75% to 90% of them seen only once. Sequencing used peripheral blood, obtained in a trial of Ad26.COV2.S vaccine versus placebo. These receptors all come from a person between 18 and 65 years old who received the Ad26.COV2.S COVID-19 vaccine or a placebo. CDR3s include the opening cysteine and the closing phenylalanine or tryptophan. Each record gives: V gene, CDR3 protein.

TRBV7-8 CASRGQGVNEKLFF
TRBV6-2/TRBV6-3 CASSYRASGGANEQFF
TRBV19 CATGEGSADTQYF
TRBV2 CASGKEGNEQFF
TRBV24-1 CATSDLLGTQYF
TRBV6-5 CASSGSRRGTQYF
TRBV5-1 CASSLGSANEKLFF
TRBV15 CATSRAGVTEAFF
TRBV7-8 CASSLLNGDTEAFF
TRBV6-4 CASSDSRGNEQFF
TRBV3-1/TRBV3-2 CASSPGPLGYGYTF
TRBV5-5 CASSLGPKGSYEQYF
TRBV9 CASSPGGFLKGGSTF
TRBV6-5 CASVSVGTGSGELFF
TRBV4-3 CASSQDIGAGEKLFF
TRBV4-1 CASSILDRGYEQYF
TRBV6-5 CASSYGLGATAFF
TRBV18 CASSPPLAGVGEQYF
TRBV18 CASSRGTENTEAFF
TRBV5-1 CASSFWTSGGAYNEQFF
TRBV10-2 CASSSAGTAWGVYEQYF
TRBV3-1/TRBV3-2 CASSQGGGGGGTQYF
TRBV4-3 CASSQDGSGVPNIQYF
TRBV19 CASSLAGGTYNEQFF
TRBV19 CASSIGRIEKLFF
TRBV27 CASSLGQGISGNTIYF
TRBV6-5 CASSYSYSGGSEAFF